The clone carrying this T cell receptor (beta chain) came up once. The sample originates from a study of shared clonotypes between healthy human individuals. Adult Caucasians living in Nashville, Tennessee made up all of the donors. In the CD4+ fraction, cells were divided into CD45RA+ naive and CD45RA-negative memory subsets. The authors ran the assay at deep level. Here immunoSEQ multiplex PCR was the method, and the copy in TCRdb shows in-frame clones only, minus some. The repertoire holds hundreds of thousands of clones, with 95% to 98% as singletons. The V gene's germline CDR1 is SNHLY and CDR2 FYNNEI. Deletions cut 3 bases from V and 7 bases from J, with 13 bases between. This CDR3 has 14 amino acids.

V gene TRBV2 combines with J gene TRBJ1-5; D is unclear. The sample taken for sequencing was naive CD4+ T cells sorted from blood. This sample's subset: CD45RA+ positively selected. The sequence was collected from a woman in her 30s in good health. CDR3 region: CASSDPGFWQPQHF. CDR3 in DNA: TGTGCCAGCAGTGACCCCGGGTTCTGGCAGCCCCAGCATTTT.